The 2 T cell receptor beta chains presented below share a single source sample, sequenced in a study of control samples from healthy donors and cancer patients. Clones were sequenced by immunoSEQ multiplex PCR, and TCRdb holds only the in-frame ones, with some missing. The sample lists about 100,000 clones; approximately 90% were seen once. Sequences were obtained from blood. The receptors stem from a man aged 25-40 years in good health.

The chain combines TRBV5-1 with TRBJ2-5; D ambiguous. The V end lost 4 bases, the J end lost 2 bases, and 15 bases lay between the germline ends. This CDR3 is built from 15 residues. CDR1 is SGHRS and CDR2 is YFSETQ in the germline V gene. This CDR3 is CASSAFTQLQETQYF. Written as DNA, the CDR3 is TGCGCCAGCAGCGCCTTCACACAGCTTCAAGAGACCCAGTACTTC.

The V call is TRBV5-1, the J call TRBJ2-1, with a tentative D call TRBD1 (7 bases). This CDR3 comprises 15 residues. Trimming removed 3 bases from V and 2 bases from J, with 12 bases in between. CDR1 and CDR2 (germline): SGHRS, YFSETQ. The CDR3 loop reads CASSSRGEAYNEQFF. The CDR3 DNA follows: TGCGCCAGCAGCTCCAGGGGGGAGGCCTACAATGAGCAGTTCTTC.